The entry below gives a single T cell receptor beta chain sequence along with its context. What it recognizes is unknown. The entry originates in a study of T cell responses to AZD1222 COVID-19 vaccine. Whole-study results and caveats: It should be noted that donors were predominantly white British and more often female, and clonal diversity was possibly underestimated.

Only in-frame clones appear in the TCRdb table, and some are missing; sequencing was by immunoSEQ multiplex PCR. The table includes roughly 140,000 clones, about 91% detected once. V was pared by 3 bases and J by 5 bases, with 15 bases between. The CDR3 loop spans 14 amino acids. Germline loops: CDR1 SGHRS, CDR2 YFSETQ. Here the sequenced sample was peripheral blood, taken on day 0 of AZD1222 vaccination. The source of this sequence is an adult in good health. J is TRBJ2-7 and V is TRBV5-1, with D tentatively TRBD2 (6 bases). The CDR3 DNA is TGCGCCAGCAGCTCGGGAGAGGGCGGAGACGAGCAGTACTTC. Its translation is CASSSGEGGDEQYF.